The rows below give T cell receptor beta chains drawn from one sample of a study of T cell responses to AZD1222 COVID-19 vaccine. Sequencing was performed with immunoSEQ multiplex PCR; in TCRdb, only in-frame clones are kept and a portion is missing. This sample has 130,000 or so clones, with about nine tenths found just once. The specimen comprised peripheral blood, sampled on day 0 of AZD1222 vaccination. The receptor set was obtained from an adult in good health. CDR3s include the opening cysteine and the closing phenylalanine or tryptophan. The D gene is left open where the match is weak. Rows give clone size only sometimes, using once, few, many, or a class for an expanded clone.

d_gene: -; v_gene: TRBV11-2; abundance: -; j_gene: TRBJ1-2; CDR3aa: CASSLEGSHYGYTF; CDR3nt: TGTGCCAGCAGCTTAGAGGGCAGCCACTATGGCTACACCTTC
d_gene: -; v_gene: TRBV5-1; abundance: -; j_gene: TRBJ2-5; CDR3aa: CASSSGTPVRETQYF; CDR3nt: TGCGCCAGCAGCTCGGGGACTCCAGTGCGGGAGACCCAGTACTTC
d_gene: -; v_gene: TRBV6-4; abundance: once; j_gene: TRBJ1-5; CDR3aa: CASSPDFNQPQHF; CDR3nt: TGTGCCAGCAGTCCCGACTTTAATCAGCCCCAGCATTTT
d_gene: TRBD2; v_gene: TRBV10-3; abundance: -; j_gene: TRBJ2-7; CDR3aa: CAIRREGEQYF; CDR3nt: TGTGCCATCAGGAGGGAGGGGGAGCAGTACTTC
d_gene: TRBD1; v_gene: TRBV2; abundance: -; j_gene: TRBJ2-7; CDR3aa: CASSSGQGFSYEQYF; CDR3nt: TGTGCCAGCAGTTCCGGACAGGGTTTCTCCTACGAGCAGTACTTC
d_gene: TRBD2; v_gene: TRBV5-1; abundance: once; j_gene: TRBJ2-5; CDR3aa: CASSFYGGGEETQYF; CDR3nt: TGCGCCAGCAGCTTTTATGGGGGAGGGGAAGAGACCCAGTACTTC
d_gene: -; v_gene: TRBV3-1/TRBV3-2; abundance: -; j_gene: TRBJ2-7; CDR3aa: CATKAGTTTYEQYF; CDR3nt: TGTGCCACCAAGGCCGGGACGACTACCTACGAGCAGTACTTC
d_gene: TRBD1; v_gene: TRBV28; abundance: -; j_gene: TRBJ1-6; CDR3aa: CASSLGQVTNSPLHF; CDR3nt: TGTGCCAGCAGTTTAGGACAGGTCACAAATTCACCCCTCCACTTT
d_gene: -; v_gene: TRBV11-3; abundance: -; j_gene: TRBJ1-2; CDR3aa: CASSLRYPELANYGYTF; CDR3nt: TGTGCCAGCAGCTTAAGGTATCCTGAGTTAGCTAACTATGGCTACACCTTC
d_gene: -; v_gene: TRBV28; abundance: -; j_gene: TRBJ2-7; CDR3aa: CASSFGPGAKGSYEQYF; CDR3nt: TGTGCCAGCAGTTTCGGCCCAGGGGCTAAGGGCTCCTACGAGCAGTACTTC
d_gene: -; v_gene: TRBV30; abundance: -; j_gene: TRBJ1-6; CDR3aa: CAWTKTEYNSPLHF; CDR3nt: TGTGCCTGGACCAAGACAGAATATAATTCACCCCTCCACTTT
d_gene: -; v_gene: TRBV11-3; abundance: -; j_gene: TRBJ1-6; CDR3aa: CASSLTGNNSPLHF; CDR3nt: TGTGCCAGCAGCTTAACAGGGAACAATTCACCCCTCCACTTT
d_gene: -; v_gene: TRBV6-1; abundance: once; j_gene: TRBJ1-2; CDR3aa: CASSEAQRKWDGYTF; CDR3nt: TGTGCCAGCAGTGAAGCCCAGAGGAAGTGGGATGGCTACACCTTC
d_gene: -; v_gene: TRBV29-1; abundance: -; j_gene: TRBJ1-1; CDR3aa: CSAQKGQRNTEAFF; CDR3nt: TGCAGCGCCCAGAAAGGGCAGCGGAACACTGAAGCTTTCTTT
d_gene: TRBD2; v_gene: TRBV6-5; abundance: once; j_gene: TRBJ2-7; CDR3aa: CASSSLAGEQYF; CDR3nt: TGTGCCAGCAGCTCACTAGCGGGAGAGCAGTACTTC
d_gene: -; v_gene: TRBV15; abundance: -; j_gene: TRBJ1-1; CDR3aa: CATSRGGIGRATEAFF; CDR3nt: TGTGCCACCAGCAGAGGAGGCATAGGAAGGGCCACTGAAGCTTTCTTT
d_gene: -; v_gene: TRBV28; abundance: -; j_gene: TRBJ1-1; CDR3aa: CASSLGQYTEAFF; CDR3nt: TGTGCCAGCAGTTTAGGACAATACACTGAAGCTTTCTTT
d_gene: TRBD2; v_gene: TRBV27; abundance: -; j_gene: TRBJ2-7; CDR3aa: CASSKILAGGPHEQYF; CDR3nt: TGTGCCAGCAGTAAAATACTAGCGGGAGGGCCCCACGAGCAGTACTTC
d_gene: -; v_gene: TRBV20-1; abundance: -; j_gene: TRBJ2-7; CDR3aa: CSASGGREQYF; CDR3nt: TGCAGTGCTAGTGGGGGCAGGGAGCAGTACTTC
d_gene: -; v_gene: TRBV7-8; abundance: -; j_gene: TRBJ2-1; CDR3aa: CASGERESSYNEQFF; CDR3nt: TGTGCCAGCGGAGAGCGTGAGAGCTCCTACAATGAGCAGTTCTTC
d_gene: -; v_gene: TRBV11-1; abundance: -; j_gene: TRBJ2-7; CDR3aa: CASSLDPPWAMGEQYF; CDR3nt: TGTGCCAGCAGCTTAGATCCGCCGTGGGCGATGGGGGAGCAGTACTTC
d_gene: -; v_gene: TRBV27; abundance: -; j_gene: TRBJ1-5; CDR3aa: CASSLFPGPQHF; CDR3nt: TGTGCCAGCAGTTTATTCCCGGGGCCCCAGCATTTT
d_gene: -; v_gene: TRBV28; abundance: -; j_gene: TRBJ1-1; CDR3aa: CASSLPRGGTEAFF; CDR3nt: TGTGCCAGCAGTCTGCCGCGAGGGGGAACTGAAGCTTTCTTT
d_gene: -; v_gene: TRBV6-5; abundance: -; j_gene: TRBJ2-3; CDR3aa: CATLPGPWDTDTQYF; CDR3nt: TGTGCCACCCTTCCGGGACCTTGGGACACAGATACGCAGTATTTT